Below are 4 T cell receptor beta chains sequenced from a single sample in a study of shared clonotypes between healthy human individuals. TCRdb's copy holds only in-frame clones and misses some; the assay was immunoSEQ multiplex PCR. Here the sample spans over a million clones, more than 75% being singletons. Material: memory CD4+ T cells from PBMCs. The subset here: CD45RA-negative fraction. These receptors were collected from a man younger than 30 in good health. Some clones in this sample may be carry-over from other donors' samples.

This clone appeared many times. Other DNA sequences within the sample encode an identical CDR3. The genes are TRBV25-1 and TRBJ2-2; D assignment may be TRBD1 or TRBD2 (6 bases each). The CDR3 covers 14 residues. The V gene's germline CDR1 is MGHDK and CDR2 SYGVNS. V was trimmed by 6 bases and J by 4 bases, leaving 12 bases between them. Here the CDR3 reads CASRVWGATGELFF. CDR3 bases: TGTGCCAGCAGGGTTTGGGGGGCCACCGGGGAGCTGTTTTTT. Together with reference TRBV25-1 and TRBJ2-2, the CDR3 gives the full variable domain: EADIYQTPRYLVIGTGKKITLECSQTMGHDKMYWYQQDPGMELHLIHYSYGVNSTEKGDLSSESTVSRIRTEHFPLTLESARPSHTSQYLCASRVWGATGELFFGEGSRLTVL.

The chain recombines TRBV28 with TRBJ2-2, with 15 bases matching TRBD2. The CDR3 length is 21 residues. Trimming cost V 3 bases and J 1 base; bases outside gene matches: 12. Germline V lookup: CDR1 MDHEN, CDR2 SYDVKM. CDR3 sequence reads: CASSFLSGLAGGTLNTGELFF. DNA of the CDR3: TGTGCCAGCAGTTTTCTTTCGGGACTAGCGGGAGGTACATTGAACACCGGGGAGCTGTTTTTT.

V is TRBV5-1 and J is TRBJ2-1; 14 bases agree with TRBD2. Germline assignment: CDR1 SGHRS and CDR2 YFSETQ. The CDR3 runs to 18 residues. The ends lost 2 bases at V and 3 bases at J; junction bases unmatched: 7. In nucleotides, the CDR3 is TGCGCCAGCAGCTTTTGGACTAGCGGGAGGATAATCTACAATGAGCAGTTCTTC. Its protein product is CASSFWTSGRIIYNEQFF.

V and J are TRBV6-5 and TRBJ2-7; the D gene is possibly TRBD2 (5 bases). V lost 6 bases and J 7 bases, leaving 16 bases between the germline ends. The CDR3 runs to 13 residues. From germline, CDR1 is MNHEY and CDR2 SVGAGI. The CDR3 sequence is CASSSPGLREQYF. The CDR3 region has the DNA TGTGCCAGCAGCTCCCCTGGACTCCGGGAGCAGTACTTC.